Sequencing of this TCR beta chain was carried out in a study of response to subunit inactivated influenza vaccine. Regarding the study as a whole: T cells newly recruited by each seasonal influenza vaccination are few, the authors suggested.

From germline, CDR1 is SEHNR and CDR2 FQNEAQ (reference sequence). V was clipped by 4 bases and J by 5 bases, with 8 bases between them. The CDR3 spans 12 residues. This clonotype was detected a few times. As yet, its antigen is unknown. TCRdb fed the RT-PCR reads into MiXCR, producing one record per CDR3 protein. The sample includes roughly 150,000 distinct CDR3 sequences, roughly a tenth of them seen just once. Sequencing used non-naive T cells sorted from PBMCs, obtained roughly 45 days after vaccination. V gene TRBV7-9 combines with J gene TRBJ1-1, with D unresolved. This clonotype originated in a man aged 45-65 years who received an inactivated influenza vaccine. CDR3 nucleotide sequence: TGTGCCAGCAGCTGGGTGGAAACTGAAGCTTTCTTT. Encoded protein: CASSWVETEAFF.